The 11 T cell receptor beta chains below come from one sample, sequenced in a study of a mutant IDH1 vaccine in newly diagnosed glioma. Clones were read by immunoSEQ multiplex PCR, and TCRdb kept only the in-frame ones, dropping some. Of about 38,000 clones listed, roughly 78% are singletons. As for time point: baseline, week 1 (first vaccination visit). Indicated treatment: pre-vaccination baseline after standard-of-care therapy. The source was PBMCs, collected from a glioma patient treated with radiotherapy, temozolomide or both. These TCRs come from a man in his forties or fifties with glioma. Some clones in this sample may be carry-over from other donors' samples.

This chain uses TRBV6-5 with TRBJ2-5; D remains unclear. The V gene's germline CDR1 is MNHEY and CDR2 SVGAGI. Trimming pared 2 bases from V and 1 base from J, leaving 5 bases between. The length of the CDR3 is 13 residues. The CDR3 DNA follows: TGTGCCAGCAGTTACCACGCCCAAGAGACCCAGTACTTC. It specifies CASSYHAQETQYF.

This chain connects TRBV27 to TRBJ1-2; D unresolved. The germline CDR1 and CDR2 sequences are MNHEY and SMNVEV (reference sequence). Trimming stripped 6 bases from V and 3 bases from J, with 14 bases between. This CDR3 has 14 amino acids. The CDR3 reads CASRMDGFYYGYTF. Written as DNA, the CDR3 is TGTGCCAGCAGAATGGACGGGTTTTACTATGGCTACACCTTC.

The V and J genes are TRBV7-2 and TRBJ2-7; 8 nucleotides line up with TRBD2. CDR3 size: 18 residues. CDR1 and CDR2 (germline): SGHTA, FQGNSA. V trimming: 0 bases; J trimming: 0 bases; junction bases outside the gene matches: 10. The CDR3 protein is CASSLAFRGGPSSYEQYF. The DNA for the CDR3 is TGTGCCAGCAGCTTAGCTTTCCGGGGGGGCCCCAGCTCCTACGAGCAGTACTTC.

The rearrangement joins TRBV5-1 to TRBJ1-1, with D maybe TRBD1 (6 bases). The CDR3 is 16 amino acids. The V end lost 4 bases, the J end lost 1 base, and 17 bases lay between the germline ends. CDR1 and CDR2 (germline): SGHRS, YFSETQ. CDR3 sequence: CASSISPGGGNTEAFF. The CDR3 DNA sequence: TGCGCCAGCAGCATATCACCCGGGGGCGGGAACACTGAAGCTTTCTTT. The variable domain in full, with the rest retrieved from reference TRBV5-1 and TRBJ1-1, is KAGVTQTPRYLIKTRGQQVTLSCSPISGHRSVSWYQQTPGQGLQFLFEYFSETQRNKGNFPGRFSGRQFSNSRSEMNVSTLELGDSALYLCASSISPGGGNTEAFFGQGTRLTVV.

The chain joins TRBV7-9 to TRBJ1-1; D unclear. The CDR3 has 14 residues. The V gene lost 2 bases and the J gene lost 4 bases, with 11 bases spanning the gap. Germline values: CDR1 SEHNR, CDR2 FQNEAQ (reference sequence). CDR3 residues: CASSLKSGSTEAFF. Here the CDR3 DNA reads TGTGCCAGCAGCTTAAAATCCGGATCCACTGAAGCTTTCTTT.

This chain connects TRBV5-4 to TRBJ2-7; D assignment may be TRBD1 or TRBD2 (5 bases each). The CDR3 runs to 15 residues. V lost 0 bases to trimming and J lost 0 bases, with 10 bases between them. Germline assignment: CDR1 SGHNT and CDR2 YYREEE (reference sequence). CDR3 residues: CASSLAGRSSYEQYF. The CDR3 DNA reads TGTGCCAGCAGCTTGGCAGGGAGAAGCTCCTACGAGCAGTACTTC.

The chain recombines TRBV6-4 with TRBJ1-2; D unresolved. CDR1 is MRHNA and CDR2 is SNTAGT in the germline V gene. The V end lost 2 bases, the J end lost 4 bases, and 2 bases lay between the germline ends. This CDR3 has 11 residues. The CDR3: CASSDLYGYTF. CDR3 nucleotide sequence: TGTGCCAGCAGTGACCTCTATGGCTACACCTTC.

J is TRBJ1-1 and V is TRBV5-6; 7 nucleotides agree with TRBD1. Germline lookup yields CDR1 SGHDT and CDR2 YYEEEE. Trimming cost V 2 bases and J 10 bases; bases outside gene matches: 8. This CDR3 contains 13 residues. The CDR3: CASSFHSQGGAFF. CDR3 coding DNA: TGTGCCAGCAGCTTCCACTCGCAGGGGGGAGCTTTCTTT.

The chain couples TRBV4-1 to TRBJ2-5; perhaps TRBD2 as D (6 bases). Per germline, CDR1 MGHRA and CDR2 YSYEKL. The CDR3 loop spans 16 amino acids. V dropped 0 bases and J dropped 3 bases, with 14 bases sitting between them. The CDR3 loop reads CASSQDGSWGEETQYF. The CDR3 bases are TGCGCCAGCAGCCAAGACGGATCCTGGGGGGAAGAGACCCAGTACTTC.

The rearrangement links TRBV5-8 to TRBJ1-6, with 11 bases lining up with TRBD1. Trimming took 3 bases from V and 12 from J; bases not matched to a gene: 5. There are 14 residues in the CDR3. In germline, CDR1 is SGHTS, CDR2 YDEGEE. CDR3 protein: CASSSGQGVRPLHF. DNA for the CDR3: TGTGCCAGCAGCTCGGGACAGGGGGTTCGACCCCTCCACTTT. The variable domain in full, completed from reference TRBV5-8 and TRBJ1-6, reads EAGVTQSPTHLIKTRGQQATLRCSPISGHTSVYWYQQALGLGLQFLLWYDEGEERNRGNFPPRFSGRQFPNYSSELNVNALELEDSALYLCASSSGQGVRPLHFGNGTRLTVT.

The chain combines TRBV9 with TRBJ2-5; no firm D call. Germline values: CDR1 SGDLS, CDR2 YYNGEE. This CDR3 region has 12 residues. V gave up 0 bases and J gave up 4 bases, with 4 bases separating them. In DNA, the CDR3 is TGTGCCAGCAGCGTAGAAGGAGAGACCCAGTACTTC. Its protein product is CASSVEGETQYF. Full variable domain (outside the CDR3, taken from reference TRBV9 and TRBJ2-5): DSGVTQTPKHLITATGQRVTLRCSPRSGDLSVYWYQQSLDQGLQFLIQYYNGEERAKGNILERFSAQQFPDLHSELNLSSLELGDSALYFCASSVEGETQYFGPGTRLLVL.